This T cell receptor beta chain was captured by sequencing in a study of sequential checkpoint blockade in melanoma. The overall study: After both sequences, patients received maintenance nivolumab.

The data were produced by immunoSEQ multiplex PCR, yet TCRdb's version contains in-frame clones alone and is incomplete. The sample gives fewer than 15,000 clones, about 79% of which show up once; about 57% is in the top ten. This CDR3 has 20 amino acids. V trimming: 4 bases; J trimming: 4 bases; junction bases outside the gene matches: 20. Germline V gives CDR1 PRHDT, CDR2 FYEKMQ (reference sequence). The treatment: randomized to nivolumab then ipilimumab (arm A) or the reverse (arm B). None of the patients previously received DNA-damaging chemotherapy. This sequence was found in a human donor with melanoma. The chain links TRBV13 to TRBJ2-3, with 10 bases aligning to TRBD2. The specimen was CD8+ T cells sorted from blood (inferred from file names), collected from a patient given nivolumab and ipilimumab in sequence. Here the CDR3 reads CASSSDRGAAGGLGPDTQYF. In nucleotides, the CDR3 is TGTGCCAGCAGCTCCGACCGCGGGGCAGCGGGGGGGCTGGGCCCAGATACGCAGTATTTT.